This record concerns one TCR beta chain sequence. The protocol was immunoSEQ multiplex PCR, while the TCRdb copy is restricted to in-frame clones and leaves out a portion. The table records about 70,000 clones, approximately 94% of them present only once. This sample is part of a study of technical replicates of blood from a few donors. CDR1 and CDR2 from the germline V gene are SGDLS and YYNGEE. CDR3 size: 14 residues. V lost 3 bases, J lost 3 bases, and 6 bases stayed unmatched. The chain employs TRBV9 and TRBJ2-7; 7 positions agree with TRBD1. This TCR derives from a human donor in good health. Material: T cells isolated from PBMCs. CDR3 protein: CASSAGQYNYEQYF. The CDR3 nucleotides read TGTGCCAGCAGCGCGGGACAGTATAACTACGAGCAGTACTTC.